This TCR beta chain was sequenced during a study of cytomegalovirus exposure and HLA in healthy donors. Primers: 60 Vbeta forward and 13 Jbeta reverse. This table comes from immunoSEQ multiplex PCR, and its TCRdb copy is limited to in-frame clones, with some not included. The table includes approximately 150,000 clones, around 85% detected once. CDR3 length: 17 amino acids. V was trimmed by 4 bases and J by 1 base, leaving 19 bases between them. Germline values: CDR1 SEHNR, CDR2 FQNEAQ (reference sequence). This clone was seen just once. The clonotype was recovered from a human donor in good health. V and J are TRBV7-9 and TRBJ1-2; tentative D call: TRBD1 (6 bases). The sequenced sample was PBMCs. The DNA of the CDR3 is TGTGCCAGCAGCTCGAATGAAAGACAGGCCTATAACTATGGCTACACCTTC. Its protein is CASSSNERQAYNYGYTF.